What follows is one T cell receptor beta chain and its context. Sequencing used immunoSEQ multiplex PCR; TCRdb keeps in-frame clones, though not all of them. The repertoire includes about 90,000 clones, approximately 90% of them detected once, and approximately 1.3% sits in the top ten. These data are taken from a study of OX40 agonist ivuxolimab in advanced cancers. Across the whole study: Of the participants, 40% had some prior anti-PD-1, anti-PD-L1 or anti-CTLA-4 therapy, which was allowed.

The CDR3 spans 15 residues. CDR1 LGHNA and CDR2 YNFKEQ come from the germline V gene. V was pared by 1 base and J by 4 bases, with 13 bases between. This receptor was taken from an adult with an advanced solid tumor such as melanoma, head and neck, liver or kidney cancer. V gene TRBV4-2 combines with J gene TRBJ2-5, with TRBD2 as a possible D gene (5 bases). This specimen consisted of CD4+ or CD8+ T cells sorted from blood, obtained in a trial of the OX40 agonist ivuxolimab. This CDR3 is CASSQGEPGGETQYF. The CDR3 nucleotides are TGTGCCAGCAGCCAAGGGGAGCCCGGAGGAGAGACCCAGTACTTC.